These 10 T cell receptor beta chains were all obtained from the same sample, sequenced in a study of siplizumab effects on memory and regulatory T cells (dated by TCRdb to the late 2010s). Library preparation was by the immunoSEQ multiplex PCR assay. The immuneACCESS repertoire file appears here via TCRdb, limited to in-frame rearrangements. These files lack a portion of the clones; in checked studies, under half of the deficit traces to unresolved V genes, and the cause of the others is not known. This sample is represented by under 130,000 clones; 85% to 95% of them were singletons. The biggest ten clones account for about 0.32% of the sample. Sequenced: CD4+ T cells sorted from blood. Receptors were obtained from a human donor in good health.

CDR3 in DNA: TGCGCCAGCAGCCAAGGCAGGGGGGGAAAAAATCAGCCCCAGCATTTT. Translated, it gives CASSQGRGGKNQPQHF. V gene TRBV4-1 combines with J gene TRBJ1-5, with TRBD1 matching over 7 bases. The ends lost 1 base at V and 4 bases at J; junction bases unmatched: 7. This CDR3 comprises 16 residues. Germline V gene lookup returns CDR1 MGHRA and CDR2 YSYEKL.

This chain links TRBV6-5 with TRBJ2-7; 7 nucleotides line up with TRBD2. Germline CDR1 is MNHEY and CDR2 is SVGAGI. This CDR3 has 15 amino acids. V was pared by 6 bases and J by 4 bases, with 12 bases of the junction left unmatched. The CDR3 nucleotides read TGTGCCAGCAGGGAGAGACTAGCCGGTCAATACGAGCAGTACTTC. Its translation: CASRERLAGQYEQYF.

The gene calls are TRBV5-4 and TRBJ1-6; 7 bases line up with TRBD1. Germline V CDR1 and CDR2: SGHNT, YYREEE (reference sequence). V lost 0 bases, J lost 8 bases, and 5 bases stayed unmatched. There are 15 residues in the CDR3. This chain's CDR3 is CASSLAPQGDSPLHF. In nucleotides, the CDR3 is TGTGCCAGCAGCTTGGCTCCTCAGGGGGATTCACCCCTCCACTTT.

J is TRBJ2-5 and V is TRBV14, with D unclear. This CDR3 is 11 amino acids long. CDR1 and CDR2 from the germline V gene are SGHDN and FVKESK. Trimming removed 4 bases at V and 1 base at J, with 1 base between. The CDR3 coding sequence is TGTGCCAGCAGCCTCCAAGAGACCCAGTACTTC. Residues: CASSLQETQYF.

The chain couples TRBV5-1 to TRBJ2-5, with 11 bases that match TRBD2. CDR3 size: 16 residues. The ends lost 0 bases at V and 2 bases at J; junction bases unmatched: 3. CDR1 and CDR2 from the germline V gene are SGHRS and YFSETQ. CDR3: CASSLETSGKQETQYF. The CDR3 coding sequence is TGCGCCAGCAGCTTGGAGACTAGCGGGAAACAAGAGACCCAGTACTTC.

The chain uses TRBV7-6 and TRBJ1-5; no firm D call. Germline lookup yields CDR1 SGHVS and CDR2 FNYEAQ. This CDR3 has 15 amino acids. The V end lost 3 bases, the J end lost 1 base, and 10 bases lay between the germline ends. The CDR3 protein is CASSFYEGSNQPQHF. The CDR3, as DNA: TGTGCCAGCAGCTTTTATGAGGGCAGCAATCAGCCCCAGCATTTT.

The CDR3 sequence: CASSMLASNQPQHF. The CDR3 DNA reads as TGTGCCAGTAGTATGTTGGCTAGCAATCAGCCCCAGCATTTT. This sequence joins TRBV19 and TRBJ1-5; D unresolved. V gave up 3 bases and J gave up 0 bases, with 6 bases separating them. Germline CDR1 is LNHDA and CDR2 is SQIVND (reference sequence). This CDR3 spans 14 amino acids.

The rearrangement links TRBV4-1 to TRBJ2-7; D is tentatively TRBD1 or TRBD2 (5 bases each). V shed 0 bases and J shed 3 bases, with 12 bases lying between them. Germline assignment: CDR1 MGHRA and CDR2 YSYEKL. This CDR3 comprises 15 residues. The CDR3 region is CASSQEWIGGYEQYF. CDR3 nucleotide sequence: TGCGCCAGCAGCCAAGAGTGGATTGGGGGCTACGAGCAGTACTTC.

The chain carries TRBV7-3 and TRBJ1-1; D remains ambiguous. Trimming cost V 0 bases and J 11 bases, with 13 bases left between them. Germline CDR1 SGHTA, CDR2 FQGTGA. This CDR3 is 13 amino acids long. CDR3 loop: CASSLTREGAAFF. CDR3 nucleotide sequence: TGTGCCAGCAGCTTAACCCGGGAAGGTGCGGCTTTCTTT.

The chain combines TRBV4-3 with TRBJ1-1; maybe TRBD1 (5 bases). Germline CDR1 and CDR2: LGHNA and YSLEER. CDR3 length: 15 amino acids. Trimming left V 2 bases short and J 5 bases short, with 15 bases between. The CDR3, as DNA: TGCGCCAGCAGCCAACATCAGGGTGTGGGGACTGAAGCTTTCTTT. This encodes CASSQHQGVGTEAFF.